This is a list of T cell receptor beta chains from one sample in a study of human T cells and chemical hapten exposure. Using its own MiXCR run on the RACE reads, TCRdb lists one record per CDR3 protein. Altogether approximately 110,000 distinct CDR3 sequences are present, less than 10% being singletons, with the ten largest covering around 3.1%. Source: whole blood, taken in connection with sensitization to the hapten diphenylcyclopropenone (DPC). The origin of the receptors is a woman in her thirties or forties with alopecia areata. Some clones in this sample may be carry-over from other donors' samples. Each CDR3 is given without its conserved first and last residue. Clone size, where shown, is once, few, many, or a class for clones that have expanded.

v_gene: TRBV7-2; abundance: few; j_gene: TRBJ1-5; CDR3aa: ASSLSRQPQH
v_gene: TRBV27; abundance: few; j_gene: TRBJ2-2; CDR3aa: ASRFIDTGELF
v_gene: TRBV12-3/TRBV12-4; abundance: few; j_gene: TRBJ2-5; CDR3aa: ASSLRRGGQETQY
v_gene: TRBV20-1; abundance: few; j_gene: TRBJ1-3; CDR3aa: SAMGQSSGNTIY
v_gene: TRBV7-6; abundance: many; j_gene: TRBJ1-5; CDR3aa: ASSLFRAPNQPQH
v_gene: TRBV11-2; abundance: -; j_gene: TRBJ2-2; CDR3aa: ASSLEGLAVTGELF
v_gene: TRBV14; abundance: many; j_gene: TRBJ2-5; CDR3aa: ASSPGSHNQY
v_gene: TRBV2; abundance: -; j_gene: TRBJ2-5; CDR3aa: ASRSGTRETQY
v_gene: TRBV28; abundance: many; j_gene: TRBJ1-1; CDR3aa: ASSLTPATEAF
v_gene: TRBV7-9; abundance: few; j_gene: TRBJ2-1; CDR3aa: ASSFTAGLYNEQF
v_gene: TRBV7-6; abundance: -; j_gene: TRBJ2-6; CDR3aa: ASSLAWSSGANVLT
v_gene: TRBV18; abundance: many; j_gene: TRBJ2-4; CDR3aa: ASAGRESIQY
v_gene: TRBV18; abundance: -; j_gene: TRBJ2-7; CDR3aa: ASSPSLQGASYEQY
v_gene: TRBV19; abundance: many; j_gene: TRBJ1-5; CDR3aa: ACGGAYQPQH
v_gene: TRBV7-2; abundance: few; j_gene: TRBJ2-1; CDR3aa: ASSLVGGGGEQF
v_gene: TRBV15; abundance: -; j_gene: TRBJ2-3; CDR3aa: ATSRDLETDTQY
v_gene: TRBV18; abundance: few; j_gene: TRBJ2-7; CDR3aa: ASSPRKLAADYEQY
v_gene: TRBV25-1; abundance: -; j_gene: TRBJ2-5; CDR3aa: ASSPGLAVETQY